Sequencing of this T cell receptor (beta chain) was carried out in a study of CD4 T cells in relation to SARS-CoV-2 and coronaviruses. Overall study context: TCR beta CDR3s were sequenced after 10-day antigen culture of PBMCs. General study results and limits: Each donor contributed either pre-pandemic or post-infection samples, not both.

Naive and memory CD4+ T cells came from enriched cryopreserved PBMCs. Fewer than 130,000 naive or memory CD4+ cells were cultured with CEF peptides for about 10 days. This clone was found a few times. As yet, its antigen is unknown. Assay used: immunoSEQ multiplex PCR; TCRdb lists only in-frame clones, some missing. The sample includes about 36,000 clones, around four fifths seen only once; the top ten take roughly 2.8%. The receptor's source is an adult with COVID-19. The source material was memory CD4+ T cells from PBMCs, cultured in vitro.

CDR3 amino acids: CAWSVASGSNEQFF. The CDR3 DNA reads as TGTGCCTGGAGTGTAGCTAGCGGGAGTAATGAGCAGTTCTTC. The chain is built from TRBV30 and TRBJ2-1, with 10 bases matching TRBD2. Germline CDR1 GTSNPN, CDR2 SVGIG (reference sequence). The CDR3 runs 14 residues. V was pared by 0 bases and J by 7 bases, with 3 bases of the junction left unmatched.